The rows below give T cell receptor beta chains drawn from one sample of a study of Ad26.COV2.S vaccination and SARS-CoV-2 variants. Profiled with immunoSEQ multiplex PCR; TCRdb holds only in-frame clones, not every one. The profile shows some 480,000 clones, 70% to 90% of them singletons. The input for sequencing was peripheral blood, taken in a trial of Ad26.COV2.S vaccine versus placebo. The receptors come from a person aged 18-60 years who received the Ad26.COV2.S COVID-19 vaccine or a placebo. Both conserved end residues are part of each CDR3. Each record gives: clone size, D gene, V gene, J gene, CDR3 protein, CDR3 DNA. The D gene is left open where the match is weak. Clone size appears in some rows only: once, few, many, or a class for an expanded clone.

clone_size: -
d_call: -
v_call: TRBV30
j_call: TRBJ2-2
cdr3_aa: CAWGVTGELFF
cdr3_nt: TGTGCCTGGGGGGTTACCGGGGAGCTGTTTTTT

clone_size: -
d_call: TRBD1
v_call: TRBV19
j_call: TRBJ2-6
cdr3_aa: CASETPGQGYAGANVLTF
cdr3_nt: TGTGCCAGTGAAACACCGGGACAGGGGTATGCTGGGGCCAACGTCCTGACTTTC

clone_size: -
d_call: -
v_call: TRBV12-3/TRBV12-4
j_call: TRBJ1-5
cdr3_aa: CASTLSAEKPQHF
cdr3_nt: TGTGCCAGCACCTTGTCCGCGGAGAAGCCCCAGCATTTT

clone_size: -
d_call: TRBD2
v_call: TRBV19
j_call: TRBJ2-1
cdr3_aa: CASSPGLAAYNEQFF
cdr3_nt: TGTGCCAGTAGTCCCGGACTAGCGGCCTACAATGAGCAGTTCTTC

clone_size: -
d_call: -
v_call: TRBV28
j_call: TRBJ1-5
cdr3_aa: CASSLDQVGRPQHF
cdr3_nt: TGTGCCAGCAGTTTAGATCAGGTTGGTCGGCCCCAGCATTTT

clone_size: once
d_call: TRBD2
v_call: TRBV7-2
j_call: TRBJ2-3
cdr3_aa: CASSLQTSASTDTQYF
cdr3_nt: TGTGCCAGCAGCCTCCAGACTAGCGCGAGCACAGATACGCAGTATTTT

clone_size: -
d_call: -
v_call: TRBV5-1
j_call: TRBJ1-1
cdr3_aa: CASSLGNIMNTEAFF
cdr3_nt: TGCGCCAGCAGCTTGGGCAACATCATGAACACTGAAGCTTTCTTT

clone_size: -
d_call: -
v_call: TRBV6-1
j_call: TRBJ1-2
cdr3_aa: CASSEAGEGYGYTF
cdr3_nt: TGTGCCAGCAGTGAAGCAGGGGAAGGCTATGGCTACACCTTC

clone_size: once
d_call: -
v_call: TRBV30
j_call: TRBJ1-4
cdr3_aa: CAWSTLSRGPGEKLFF
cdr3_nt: TGTGCCTGGAGTACCCTTTCCCGGGGCCCGGGAGAAAAACTGTTTTTT

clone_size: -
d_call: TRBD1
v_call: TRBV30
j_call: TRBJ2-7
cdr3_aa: CAWSVPSGQAFSYEQYF
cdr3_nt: TGTGCCTGGAGTGTACCCTCTGGACAGGCGTTTTCCTACGAGCAGTACTTC

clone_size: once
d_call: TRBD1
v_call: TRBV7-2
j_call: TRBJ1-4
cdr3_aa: CASSRAGGDEKLFF
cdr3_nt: TGTGCCAGCAGCAGAGCAGGGGGAGATGAAAAACTGTTTTTT

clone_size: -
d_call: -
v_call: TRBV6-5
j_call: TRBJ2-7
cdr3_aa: CASSKTGGYYEQYF
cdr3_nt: TGTGCCAGCAGTAAGACAGGAGGATACTACGAGCAGTACTTC

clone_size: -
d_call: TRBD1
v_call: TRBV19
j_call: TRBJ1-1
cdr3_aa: CASSTEGGTGGSFF
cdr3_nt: TGTGCCAGTAGTACGGAAGGGGGGACAGGGGGCTCGTTCTTT

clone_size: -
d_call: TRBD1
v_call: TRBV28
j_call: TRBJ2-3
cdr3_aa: CASSATGEFADTQYF
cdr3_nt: TGTGCCAGCAGTGCTACAGGGGAATTCGCAGATACGCAGTATTTT

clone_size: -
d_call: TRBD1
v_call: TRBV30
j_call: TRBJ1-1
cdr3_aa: CAWSGQGASEAFF
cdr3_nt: TGTGCCTGGAGTGGGCAGGGGGCTTCTGAAGCTTTCTTT

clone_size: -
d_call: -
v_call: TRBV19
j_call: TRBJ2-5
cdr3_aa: CASSIGPEGTQYF
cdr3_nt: TGTGCCAGTAGTATAGGACCCGAGGGTACCCAGTACTTC

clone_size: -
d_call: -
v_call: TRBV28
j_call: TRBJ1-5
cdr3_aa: CASSPSWVRGRGGRSNQPQHF
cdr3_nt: TGTGCCAGCAGTCCCTCGTGGGTTAGGGGTAGGGGGGGAAGAAGCAATCAGCCCCAGCATTTT

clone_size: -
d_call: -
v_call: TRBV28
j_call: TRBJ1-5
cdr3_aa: CASSLRGASNQPQHF
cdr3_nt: TGTGCCAGCAGTTTAAGAGGGGCCAGCAATCAGCCCCAGCATTTT

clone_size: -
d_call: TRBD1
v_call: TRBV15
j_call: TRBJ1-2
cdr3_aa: CATSRHIPGQGALFTF
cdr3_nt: TGTGCCACCAGCCGTCACATACCGGGACAGGGGGCGTTATTCACCTTC

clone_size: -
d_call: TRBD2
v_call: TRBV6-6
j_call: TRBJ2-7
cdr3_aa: CASSYSRTSPSYEQYF
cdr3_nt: TGTGCCAGCAGTTACTCCCGGACTAGCCCCTCCTACGAGCAGTACTTC

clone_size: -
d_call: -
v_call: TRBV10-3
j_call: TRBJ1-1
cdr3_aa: CAISESILETEAFF
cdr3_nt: TGTGCCATCAGTGAGTCGATTTTGGAGACTGAAGCTTTCTTT

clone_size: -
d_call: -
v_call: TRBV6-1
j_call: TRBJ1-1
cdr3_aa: CASSEWRGAAFF
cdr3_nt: TGTGCCAGCAGTGAGTGGCGCGGGGCAGCTTTCTTT

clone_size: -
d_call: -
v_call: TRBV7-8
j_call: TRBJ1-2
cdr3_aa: CASSLGRGVRYGYTF
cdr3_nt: TGTGCCAGCAGCTTAGGTAGAGGGGTGAGATATGGCTACACCTTC

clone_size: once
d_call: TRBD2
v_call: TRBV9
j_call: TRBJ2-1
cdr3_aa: CASSVDPSGRAGQFF
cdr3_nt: TGTGCCAGCAGCGTAGACCCTAGCGGGAGGGCCGGGCAGTTCTTC

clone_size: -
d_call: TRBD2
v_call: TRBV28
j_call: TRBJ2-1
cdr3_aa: CASSNLAGGYNEQFF
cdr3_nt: TGTGCCAGCAGTAACTTAGCGGGAGGCTACAATGAGCAGTTCTTC

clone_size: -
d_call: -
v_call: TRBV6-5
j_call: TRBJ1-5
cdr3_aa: CASSPLVGEPQHF
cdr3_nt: TGTGCCAGCAGCCCCCTGGTCGGAGAGCCCCAGCATTTT

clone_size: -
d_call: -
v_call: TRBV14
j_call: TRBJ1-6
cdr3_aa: CASSQAWGNSPLHF
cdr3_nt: TGTGCCAGCAGCCAGGCTTGGGGTAATTCACCCCTCCACTTT

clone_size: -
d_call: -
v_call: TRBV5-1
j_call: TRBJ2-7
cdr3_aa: CASSLDTGYEQYF
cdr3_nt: TGCGCCAGCAGCTTAGATACAGGCTACGAGCAGTACTTC

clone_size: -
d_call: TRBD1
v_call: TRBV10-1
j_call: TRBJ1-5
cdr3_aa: CASNLIPDRGLRQPQHF
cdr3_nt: TGCGCCAGCAACTTAATCCCGGACAGGGGGCTGCGTCAGCCCCAGCATTTT

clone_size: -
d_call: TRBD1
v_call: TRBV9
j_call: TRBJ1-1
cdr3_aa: CASSVDAGGNTEAFF
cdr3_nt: TGTGCCAGCAGCGTAGACGCAGGGGGCAACACTGAAGCTTTCTTT

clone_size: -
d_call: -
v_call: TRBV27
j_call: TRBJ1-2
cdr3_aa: CASSSNQGLGYTF
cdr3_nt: TGTGCCAGCAGTTCGAATCAGGGACTGGGCTACACCTTC

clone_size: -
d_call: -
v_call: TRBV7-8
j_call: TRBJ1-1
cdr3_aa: CASSLVRVGDDEAFF
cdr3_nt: TGTGCCAGCAGCTTAGTAAGGGTAGGTGATGATGAAGCTTTCTTT

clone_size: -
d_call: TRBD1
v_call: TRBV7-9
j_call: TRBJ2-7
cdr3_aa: CASRTGTGGFYEQYF
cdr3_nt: TGTGCCAGCAGAACCGGGACAGGGGGATTCTACGAGCAGTACTTC

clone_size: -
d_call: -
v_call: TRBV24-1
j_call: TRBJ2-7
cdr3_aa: CATSDPTPPYEQYF
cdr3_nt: TGTGCCACCAGTGATCCGACGCCACCGTACGAGCAGTACTTC

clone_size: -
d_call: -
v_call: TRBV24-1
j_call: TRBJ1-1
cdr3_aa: CATKAQTNTEAFF
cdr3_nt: TGTGCCACCAAAGCCCAGACTAACACTGAAGCTTTCTTT

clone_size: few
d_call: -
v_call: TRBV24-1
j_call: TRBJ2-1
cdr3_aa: CATSDLSGTGGSYNEQFF
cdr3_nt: TGTGCCACCAGTGATTTGAGTGGAACAGGAGGATCCTACAATGAGCAGTTCTTC

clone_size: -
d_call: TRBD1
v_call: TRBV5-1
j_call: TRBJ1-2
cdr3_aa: CASSWNVGTGHMDYGYTF
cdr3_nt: TGCGCCAGCAGCTGGAACGTCGGGACAGGGCATATGGACTATGGCTACACCTTC

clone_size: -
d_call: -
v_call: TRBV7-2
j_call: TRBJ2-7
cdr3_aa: CASSLVAEQSYEQYF
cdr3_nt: TGTGCCAGCAGCTTAGTGGCCGAGCAGTCCTACGAGCAGTACTTC

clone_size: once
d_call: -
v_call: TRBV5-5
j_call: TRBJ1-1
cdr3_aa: CASSKTGNTEAFF
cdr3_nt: TGTGCCAGCAGCAAGACAGGGAACACTGAAGCTTTCTTT

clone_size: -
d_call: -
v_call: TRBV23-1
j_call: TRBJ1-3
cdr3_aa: CASSPLRSRPQGNTIYF
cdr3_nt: TGCGCCAGCAGTCCACTCCGCAGCCGTCCTCAGGGGAACACCATATATTTT

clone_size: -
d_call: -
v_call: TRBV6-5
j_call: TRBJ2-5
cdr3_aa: CASSFGPQSAQYF
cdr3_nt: TGTGCCAGCAGTTTCGGACCCCAGAGCGCCCAGTACTTC

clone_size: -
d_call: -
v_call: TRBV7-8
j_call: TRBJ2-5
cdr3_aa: CASSLQTAQETQYF
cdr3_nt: TGTGCCAGCAGCTTACAGACGGCCCAAGAGACCCAGTACTTC

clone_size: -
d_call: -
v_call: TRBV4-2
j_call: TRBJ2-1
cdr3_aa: CASSQDFGKYNEQFF
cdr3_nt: TGTGCCAGCAGCCAAGACTTCGGGAAATACAATGAGCAGTTCTTC

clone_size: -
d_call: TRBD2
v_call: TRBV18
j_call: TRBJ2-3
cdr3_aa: CASSPTSGSTDTQYF
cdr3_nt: TGTGCCAGCTCACCTACTAGCGGGAGCACAGATACGCAGTATTTT

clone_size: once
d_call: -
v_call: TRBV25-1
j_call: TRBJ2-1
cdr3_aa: CASSPWDTFSYNEQFF
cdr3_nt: TGTGCCAGCAGTCCCTGGGACACCTTTTCCTACAATGAGCAGTTCTTC

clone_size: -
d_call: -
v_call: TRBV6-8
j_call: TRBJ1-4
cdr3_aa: CASGTYRGVGSNEKLFF
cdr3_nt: TGTGCCAGCGGGACGTATCGGGGGGTGGGATCTAATGAAAAACTGTTTTTT

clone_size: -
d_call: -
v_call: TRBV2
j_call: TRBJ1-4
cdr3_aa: CASALEKLFF
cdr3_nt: TGTGCCAGCGCCCTTGAAAAACTGTTTTTT

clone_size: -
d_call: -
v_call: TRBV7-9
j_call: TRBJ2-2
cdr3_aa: CASSLAVRAHAGELFF
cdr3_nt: TGTGCCAGCAGCCTAGCCGTTAGAGCCCACGCCGGGGAGCTGTTTTTT